The rows below give T cell receptor beta chains drawn from one sample of a study of cytomegalovirus exposure and HLA in healthy donors. The table came from immunoSEQ multiplex PCR; TCRdb's copy has only in-frame clones and leaves some out. The repertoire includes more than 90,000 clones, 81% of them detected once, and approximately 3.9% sits in the top ten. The sequenced sample was PBMCs. The receptors originated from a woman aged 65 to 85 in good health and CMV-seropositive. CDR3s include the opening cysteine and the closing phenylalanine or tryptophan. The order of the fields is D gene, J gene, V gene, clone size, CDR3 DNA, CDR3 protein. The D gene is left open where the match is weak. Size tells how often a clone was seen (once, few, many) or the class of an expanded clone, and some rows leave it out.

- TRBJ2-1 TRBV7-2 once TGTGCCAGCAGCGAAAACTGGGGGCCCTACAATGAGCAGTTCTTC CASSENWGPYNEQFF
TRBD2 TRBJ2-7 TRBV7-9 - TGTGCCAGCAGCTTAGGCGGGGAGGGTGTGAGGGAGCAGTACTTC CASSLGGEGVREQYF
- TRBJ2-5 TRBV11-3 - TGTGCCAGCAGCCCAGGGGCAGGGAGGGGAGAGACCCAGTACTTC CASSPGAGRGETQYF
- TRBJ1-1 TRBV29-1 once TGCAGCGTGTCGACAGGAATGAACACTGAAGCTTTCTTT CSVSTGMNTEAFF
- TRBJ1-2 TRBV23-1 - TGCGCCAGCAGTCACTCAAGACAGATTTATAACTATGGCTACACCTTC CASSHSRQIYNYGYTF
- TRBJ1-2 TRBV29-1 - TGCGGAAAAGATGGGGAGGATGGCTACACCTTC CGKDGEDGYTF
TRBD2 TRBJ2-4 TRBV28 - TGTGCCAGCAGTTTACGGACTAGCGGGAGGAACATTCAGTACTTC CASSLRTSGRNIQYF
- TRBJ2-5 TRBV6-1 - TGTGCCAGCAGGCAGGGCCGGGTAGAGACCCAGTACTTC CASRQGRVETQYF
TRBD2 TRBJ2-2 TRBV19 - TGTGCCAGTAGTTTGGCTAGCGGGAGGACCTTTGTCCCCGGGGAGCTGTTTTTT CASSLASGRTFVPGELFF
TRBD2 TRBJ2-7 TRBV5-1 - TGCGCCAGCAGCTTGGATAGCGGGAGCCGAGAGCAGTACTTC CASSLDSGSREQYF
TRBD1 TRBJ2-5 TRBV14 - TGTGCCAGCAGCCAAGACGGGACAGCCGATTTCCAAGAGACCCAGTACTTC CASSQDGTADFQETQYF
TRBD2 TRBJ2-1 TRBV7-8 few TGTGCCAGCAGCTTAGTTGGGGGAGGGCCGGGCAATGAGCAGTTCTTC CASSLVGGGPGNEQFF
- TRBJ1-6 TRBV9 - TGTGCCAGCAGCGTAGCTACAGGGAGGGGACCCCTCCACTTT CASSVATGRGPLHF
- TRBJ1-1 TRBV27 - TGTGCCAGCATAGGACAGGAAGCTTTCTTT CASIGQEAFF
TRBD1 TRBJ1-4 TRBV28 - TGTGCCAGCAGTTCCGCTCCTGGACAGGGTGGAGATAGGAAAGAAAAACTGTTTTTT CASSSAPGQGGDRKEKLFF
TRBD1 TRBJ2-6 TRBV7-3 - TGTGCCAGCAGCCCTACAGGGGGCTCTGGGGCCAACGTCCTGACTTTC CASSPTGGSGANVLTF
TRBD2 TRBJ2-3 TRBV18 - TGTGCCAGCTCACCCGTAGCGGGAGATACCACAGATACGCAGTATTTT CASSPVAGDTTDTQYF
TRBD1 TRBJ1-1 TRBV18 - TGTGCCAGCTCAACTATAACAGGGGCCACTGAAGCTTTCTTT CASSTITGATEAFF
TRBD2 TRBJ2-1 TRBV18 - TGTGCCAGCTCGCGCGCGGGACTAGCGGACAATGAGCAGTTCTTC CASSRAGLADNEQFF
- TRBJ2-2 TRBV7-3 - TGTGCCAGCAGCGTAAATTCGCGGGGGGAGCTGTTTTTT CASSVNSRGELFF
TRBD1 TRBJ1-4 TRBV15 - TGTGCCACCAGCACCGGACAGGGGGCAACTAATGAAAAACTGTTTTTT CATSTGQGATNEKLFF
TRBD1 TRBJ2-3 TRBV5-6 - TGTGCCAGCAGCCCCGGGACAGGCAGCACAGATACGCAGTATTTT CASSPGTGSTDTQYF
TRBD2 TRBJ2-7 TRBV7-9 - TGTGCCAGCAGCTTAAGCGGGAGGGCCACCTTC CASSLSGRATF
- TRBJ1-1 TRBV6-6 - TGTGCCAGCAGACCCTCAACAGGGAACACTGAAGCTTTCTTT CASRPSTGNTEAFF
TRBD1 TRBJ1-2 TRBV5-4 - TGTGCCAGCAGCGGTGGCAGGGGGTACTATGGCTACACCTTC CASSGGRGYYGYTF
- TRBJ2-7 TRBV11-3 - TGTGCCAGCAGCTTATCAATATTGACAGGCCTCTACGAGCAGTACTTC CASSLSILTGLYEQYF
- TRBJ1-4 TRBV7-9 - TGTGCCAGCAGCTTAGGGGCAGGAGGTAATGAAAAACTGTTTTTT CASSLGAGGNEKLFF
- TRBJ2-2 TRBV7-2 - TGTGCCAGCAGCTTAGCCCCCCCTCTAGCGATTCTAACCGGGGAGCTGTTTTTT CASSLAPPLAILTGELFF
TRBD1 TRBJ1-5 TRBV28 - TGTGCCAGCAGTCCGCCGGGACAGGGGGCTCTCAATCAGCCCCAGCATTTT CASSPPGQGALNQPQHF
- TRBJ2-7 TRBV5-1 - TGCGCCAGCAAGGAGGGTAGAGGAACCTACGAGCAGTACTTC CASKEGRGTYEQYF
TRBD2 TRBJ2-5 TRBV10-3 - TGTGCCTCCGGGGCGGGAGCCCAAGAGACCCAGTACTTC CASGAGAQETQYF
- TRBJ1-3 TRBV19 - TGTGCCAGTAGTATAGGTTCCAGTGCTGGAAACACCATATATTTT CASSIGSSAGNTIYF
- TRBJ2-2 TRBV19 - TGTGCCAGTAGTATTGGGGGGTCTGCCGGGGAGCTGTTTTTT CASSIGGSAGELFF
TRBD2 TRBJ2-7 TRBV6-5 - TGTGCCAGCAGCTTACTAGCGGGACCCGGACTCGAGCAGTACTTC CASSLLAGPGLEQYF
- TRBJ2-7 TRBV15 - TGTGCCACCAGCAGAGCTTACTACGAGCAGTACTTC CATSRAYYEQYF
TRBD1 TRBJ1-5 TRBV7-6 few TGTGCCAGCAGCTTAGCAGTAGGGGACAGGGCCAATCAGCCCCAGCATTTT CASSLAVGDRANQPQHF
- TRBJ1-6 TRBV7-2 - TGTGCCAGCAGCTATCAGGGTGGTGCTTATAATTCACCCCTCCACTTT CASSYQGGAYNSPLHF
- TRBJ2-1 TRBV18 - TGTGCCAGCTCACCAAACAGATACAATGAGCAGTTCTTC CASSPNRYNEQFF
- TRBJ2-3 TRBV7-2 - TGTGCCAGCACCGTGGCACAGGCAGCTAGCACAGATACGCAGTATTTT CASTVAQAASTDTQYF
TRBD2 TRBJ2-1 TRBV11-2 - TGTGCCAGCAGCCGGGGACTAGCGGGAGTTTTCTCCTACAATGAGCAGTTCTTC CASSRGLAGVFSYNEQFF
- TRBJ2-7 TRBV7-9 - TGTTCCAGCAGCTTGACTGGCGAGCAGTACTTC CSSSLTGEQYF
TRBD2 TRBJ2-7 TRBV6-6 - TGTGCCAGCAGTTACTCGAGTACTAGCGTCTCCTACGAGCAGTACTTC CASSYSSTSVSYEQYF
TRBD2 TRBJ2-7 TRBV4-3 - TGCGCCAGTGCCTTTAAATGGGAGGGCCCTTACGAGCAGTACTTC CASAFKWEGPYEQYF
TRBD2 TRBJ2-1 TRBV28 - TGTGCCAGCAGTTCGGGACTAGCGGGAGTTTATGAGCAGTTCTTC CASSSGLAGVYEQFF
- TRBJ2-2 TRBV11-1 - TGTGCCAGCAGCTTAGTCGCCGGCGGGAACACCGGGGAGCTGTTTTTT CASSLVAGGNTGELFF